This passage covers 19 T cell receptor beta chains from one sample sequenced in a study of yellow fever vaccine responses in identical twins. Using its own MiXCR run on the RT-PCR reads, TCRdb lists one record per CDR3 protein. The sample yields just under 4,000 distinct CDR3 sequences, roughly 70% seen once. This specimen consisted of T cells from blood (PBMCs), unsorted or a sorted subset (not recorded which), obtained before or after yellow fever vaccination (not recorded which). These TCRs come from a woman aged 18-29 years who received the yellow fever vaccine.

This clonotype turned up a few times. This chain uses TRBV4-1 with TRBJ2-7; no clear D. V was shortened by 1 base and J by 6 bases, with 10 bases between the two germline ends. This CDR3 comprises 13 residues. Per the germline V gene, CDR1 is MGHRA and CDR2 is YSYEKL. The CDR3, as DNA: TGCGCCAGCAGCCAAGTACGGATGCGCGAGCAGTACTTC. This gives the protein CASSQVRMREQYF.

This clonotype was found a few times. This rearrangement joins TRBV7-9 to TRBJ2-5; D is ambiguous. Germline V lookup: CDR1 SEHNR, CDR2 FQNEAQ (reference sequence). The length of the CDR3 is 13 residues. The V gene lost 3 bases and the J gene lost 5 bases, with 10 bases spanning the gap. Written as DNA, the CDR3 is TGTGCCAGCAGCTTTTACGGGTCCGAGACCCAGTACTTC. Protein sequence: CASSFYGSETQYF.

The J gene is TRBJ2-7, the V gene TRBV9, with 7 nucleotides matching TRBD1. CDR1 SGDLS and CDR2 YYNGEE come from the germline V gene. With V trimmed by 2 bases and J by 2 bases, 4 bases remained unmatched. The CDR3 sequence is 14 residues long. This CDR3 reads CASSVGTEAYEQYF. CDR3 nucleotides: TGTGCCAGCAGCGTCGGGACAGAGGCCTACGAGCAGTACTTC.

The genes are TRBV20-1 and TRBJ2-5, with 9 bases matching TRBD2. The CDR3 contains 15 residues. Trimming removed 2 bases from V and 5 bases from J; junction bases left unmatched: 9. The germline V gene encodes CDR1 DFQATT and CDR2 SNEGSKA (reference sequence). The CDR3: CSARSGTSQQETQYF. CDR3 bases: TGCAGTGCTAGATCCGGGACTAGCCAACAGGAGACCCAGTACTTC.

This clonotype was seen more than once but under ten times. The chain links TRBV10-1 to TRBJ2-7; tentative D call: TRBD1 (5 bases). The CDR3 is made up of 13 amino acids. Germline CDR1 is WNHNN and CDR2 is SYGVQD (reference sequence). Between the trimmed V and J ends, which lost 8 bases and 5 bases, there was a span of 16 bases. CDR3 sequence reads: CASHTTDRDEQYF. The CDR3 nucleotides read TGCGCCAGCCATACGACAGATCGGGACGAGCAGTACTTC.

This clonotype was counted between two and nine times. The rearrangement links TRBV7-6 to TRBJ2-1; D uncertain. This CDR3 is built from 15 residues. Trimming cost V 5 bases and J 3 bases, with 14 bases left between them. Germline V CDR1 and CDR2: SGHVS, FNYEAQ. The CDR3 DNA reads as TGTGCCAGCAGCACGGTCCCGGAAGACTACAATGAGCAGTTCTTC. Translating gives CASSTVPEDYNEQFF.

The chain links TRBV13 to TRBJ1-1, with D hard to call. The germline V and J ends were trimmed by 0 bases and 8 bases, with 7 bases remaining between them. Germline loops: CDR1 PRHDT, CDR2 FYEKMQ (reference sequence). The CDR3 consists of 12 residues. CDR3 sequence reads: CASSLGLGEAFF. The CDR3 nucleotides read TGTGCCAGCAGCTTAGGCCTCGGAGAAGCTTTCTTT. The full variable domain, rest sourced from reference TRBV13 and TRBJ1-1, is AAGVIQSPRHLIKEKRETATLKCYPIPRHDTVYWYQQGPGQDPQFLISFYEKMQSDKGSIPDRFSAQQFSDYHSELNMSSLELGDSALYFCASSLGLGEAFFGQGTRLTVV.

This chain joins TRBV6-1 and TRBJ2-3, with D unresolved. CDR3 length: 13 residues. Per germline, CDR1 MNHNS and CDR2 SASEGT. Trimming left V 6 bases short and J 4 bases short, with 11 bases between. The CDR3 DNA sequence: TGTGCCAGCAGCCTCCTCCGGGCAGATACGCAGTATTTT. This translates into CASSLLRADTQYF.

The V gene is TRBV7-8, the J gene TRBJ2-2, with D hard to call. Germline V lookup: CDR1 SGHVS, CDR2 FQNEAQ. This CDR3 is 9 amino acids long. V was trimmed by 10 bases and J by 9 bases, leaving 6 bases between them. CDR3 protein: CATERELFF. As DNA, the CDR3 is TGTGCCACAGAGCGGGAGCTGTTTTTT.

This clonotype was counted between two and nine times. The rearrangement links TRBV10-3 to TRBJ2-7; 8 bases agree with TRBD1. The trim removed 6 bases at V and 0 bases at J, leaving 7 bases unmatched. Germline V gives CDR1 ENHRY, CDR2 SYGVKD. The CDR3 has 15 residues. The CDR3 DNA is TGTGCCATCAGAACGACAGGGGACCCCTCCTACGAGCAGTACTTC. Translating it yields CAIRTTGDPSYEQYF.

In this sample, this clonotype turned up a few times. This sequence joins TRBV19 and TRBJ2-7; 7 bases match TRBD2. V lost 11 bases to trimming and J lost 1 base; unmatched junction nucleotides: 11. Germline assignment: CDR1 LNHDA and CDR2 SQIVND (reference sequence). The CDR3 consists of 14 residues. CDR3 sequence reads: CASSTGAGSYEQYF. CDR3 in DNA: TGTGCCTCCTCCACCGGAGCGGGATCCTACGAGCAGTACTTC.

The V and J genes are TRBV13 and TRBJ2-6; maybe TRBD1 (5 bases). CDR1 PRHDT and CDR2 FYEKMQ come from the germline V gene (reference sequence). The CDR3 is 14 residues long. Deletions cut 5 bases from V and 2 bases from J, with 7 bases between. CDR3: CASSAQAGANVLTF. The DNA for the CDR3 is TGTGCCAGCAGCGCACAGGCTGGGGCCAACGTCCTGACTTTC.

This clonotype was detected a few times. This chain joins TRBV4-1 and TRBJ2-7, with a possible D match to TRBD1 (6 bases). Trimming removed 1 base from V and 0 bases from J, with 7 bases in between. The CDR3 is 14 residues long. Germline CDR1 is MGHRA and CDR2 is YSYEKL. CDR3 nucleotides: TGCGCCAGCAGCCAAGGAGGGGGCTCCTACGAGCAGTACTTC. This codes for CASSQGGGSYEQYF.

This chain links TRBV12-3 or TRBV12-4 with TRBJ2-3, with TRBD2 matching 10 bases. CDR3 size: 13 residues. V lost 9 bases to trimming and J lost 2 bases; unmatched junction nucleotides: 2. In nucleotides, the CDR3 is TGTGCCAGTACTAGCGGGGACACAGATACGCAGTATTTT. The encoded protein is CASTSGDTDTQYF.

The gene calls are TRBV11-1 and TRBJ2-3, with D perhaps matching TRBD1 (6 bases). Germline V CDR1 and CDR2: SGHAT, FQDESV (reference sequence). The CDR3 runs 15 residues. The ends were cut back, 1 base at V and 2 bases at J, with 10 bases in the middle. The chain's CDR3 is CASSLDTGNTDTQYF. Here the CDR3 DNA reads TGTGCCAGCAGCTTAGACACAGGGAACACAGATACGCAGTATTTT.

This clonotype was observed a single time. DNA of the CDR3: TGCGCCAGCAGCCAAGATCCTACTTACGAGCAGTACTTC. Amino acids: CASSQDPTYEQYF. The chain couples TRBV4-1 to TRBJ2-7; D unclear. Germline CDR1 MGHRA, CDR2 YSYEKL. The CDR3 spans 13 residues. Trimming took 0 bases from V and 4 from J, leaving 7 bases between them.

In its sample, this clonotype was seen once. V and J are TRBV10-3 and TRBJ1-1; D unclear. CDR3 length equals 12 residues. V lost 6 bases and J 1 base, leaving 6 bases between the germline ends. Per germline, CDR1 ENHRY and CDR2 SYGVKD. CDR3 region: CAISQENTEAFF. CDR3 DNA sequence: TGTGCCATCAGCCAGGAGAACACTGAAGCTTTCTTT.

The chain couples TRBV28 to TRBJ2-1; TRBD2 agrees at 7 bases. The length of the CDR3 is 15 residues. Germline-derived CDR1 and CDR2 are MDHEN and SYDVKM. V shed 7 bases, J shed 6 bases, and the junction held 12 bases outside the gene matches. The CDR3 DNA reads as TGTGCCAGCACGCGAGGACTAGGGTCGGTCAATGAGCAGTTCTTC. Protein product: CASTRGLGSVNEQFF. Variable domain in full (rest from reference TRBV28 and TRBJ2-1): DVKVTQSSRYLVKRTGEKVFLECVQDMDHENMFWYRQDPGLGLRLIYFSYDVKMKEKGDIPEGYSVSREKKERFSLILESASTNQTSMYLCASTRGLGSVNEQFFGPGTRLTVL.

The CDR3 coding sequence is TGTGCCAGCAGCCCCGTATCATCAGGGGCCTATGGCTACACCTTC. It encodes CASSPVSSGAYGYTF. The chain recombines TRBV4-2 with TRBJ1-2; tentatively, D is TRBD1 (6 bases). With 4 bases removed from V and 4 bases from J, the gap between germline ends came to 16 bases. The germline V gene encodes CDR1 LGHNA and CDR2 YNFKEQ. This CDR3 has 15 residues.